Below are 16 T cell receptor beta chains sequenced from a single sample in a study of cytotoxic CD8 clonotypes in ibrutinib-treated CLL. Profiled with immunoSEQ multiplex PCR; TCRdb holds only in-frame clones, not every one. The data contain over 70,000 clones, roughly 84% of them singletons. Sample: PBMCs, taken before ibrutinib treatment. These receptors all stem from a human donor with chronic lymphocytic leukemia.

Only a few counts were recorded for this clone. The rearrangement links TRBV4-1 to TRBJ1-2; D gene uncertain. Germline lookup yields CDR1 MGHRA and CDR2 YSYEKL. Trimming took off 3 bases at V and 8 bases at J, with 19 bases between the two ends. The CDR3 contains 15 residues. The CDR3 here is CASSQGEFFLGGYTF. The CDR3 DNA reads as TGCGCCAGCAGCCAGGGAGAGTTTTTTTTGGGCGGCTACACCTTC.

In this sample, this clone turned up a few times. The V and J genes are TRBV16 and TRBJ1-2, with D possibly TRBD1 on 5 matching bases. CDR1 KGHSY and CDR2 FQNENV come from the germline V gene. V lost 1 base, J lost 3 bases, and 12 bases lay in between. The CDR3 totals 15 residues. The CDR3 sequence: CASSQFGRADYGYTF. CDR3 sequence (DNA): TGTGCCAGCAGCCAATTCGGCAGGGCGGACTATGGCTACACCTTC. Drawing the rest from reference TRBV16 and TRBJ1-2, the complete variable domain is GEEVAQTPKHLVRGEGQKAKLYCAPIKGHSYVFWYQQVLKNEFKFLISFQNENVFDETGMPKERFSAKCLPNSPCSLEIQATKLEDSAVYFCASSQFGRADYGYTFGSGTRLTVV.

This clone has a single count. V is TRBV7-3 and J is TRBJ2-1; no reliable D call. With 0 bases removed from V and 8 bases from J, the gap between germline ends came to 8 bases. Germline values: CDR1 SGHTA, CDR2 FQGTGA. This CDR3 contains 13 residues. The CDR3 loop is CASSLTSLDEQFF. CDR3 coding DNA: TGTGCCAGCAGCTTAACGTCGCTCGATGAGCAGTTCTTC.

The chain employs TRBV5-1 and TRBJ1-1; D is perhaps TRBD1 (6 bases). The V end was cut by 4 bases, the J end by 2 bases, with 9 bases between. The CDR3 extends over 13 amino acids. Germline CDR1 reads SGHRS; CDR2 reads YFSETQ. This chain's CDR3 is CASSADSNTEAFF. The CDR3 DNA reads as TGCGCCAGCAGCGCGGACAGTAACACTGAAGCTTTCTTT.

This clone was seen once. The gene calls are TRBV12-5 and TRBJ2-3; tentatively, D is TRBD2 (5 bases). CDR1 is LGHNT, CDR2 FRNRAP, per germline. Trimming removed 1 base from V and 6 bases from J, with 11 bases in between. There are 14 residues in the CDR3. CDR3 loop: CASGLDGVMDTQYF. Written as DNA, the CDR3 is TGTGCTAGTGGTTTGGACGGGGTAATGGATACGCAGTATTTT. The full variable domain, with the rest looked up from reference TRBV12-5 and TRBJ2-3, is DARVTQTPRHKVTEMGQEVTMRCQPILGHNTVFWYRQTMMQGLELLAYFRNRAPLDDSGMPKDRFSAEMPDATLATLKIQPSEPRDSAVYFCASGLDGVMDTQYFGPGTRLTVL.

The CDR3 region is CASSRGQYEQYF. As DNA, the CDR3 is TGCGCCAGCAGCAGGGGACAGTACGAGCAGTACTTC. The J gene is TRBJ2-7, the V gene TRBV5-1; 7 bases agree with TRBD1. Trimming cost V 4 bases and J 4 bases; bases outside gene matches: 2. This CDR3 contains 12 residues. Germline lookup yields CDR1 SGHRS and CDR2 YFSETQ.

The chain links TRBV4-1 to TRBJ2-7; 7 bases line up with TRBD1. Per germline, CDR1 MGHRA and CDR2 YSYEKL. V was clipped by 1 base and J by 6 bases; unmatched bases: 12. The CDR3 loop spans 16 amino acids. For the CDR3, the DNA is TGCGCCAGCAGCCAAGCTCCCGGACAGGCCCTCTTCGAGCAGTACTTC. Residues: CASSQAPGQALFEQYF.

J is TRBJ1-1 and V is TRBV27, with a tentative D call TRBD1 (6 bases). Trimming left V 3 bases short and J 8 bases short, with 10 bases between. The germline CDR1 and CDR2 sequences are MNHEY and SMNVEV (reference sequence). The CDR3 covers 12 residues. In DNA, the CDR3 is TGTGCCAGCAGTTTCAGGGGACGGGAAGCTTTCTTT. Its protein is CASSFRGREAFF.

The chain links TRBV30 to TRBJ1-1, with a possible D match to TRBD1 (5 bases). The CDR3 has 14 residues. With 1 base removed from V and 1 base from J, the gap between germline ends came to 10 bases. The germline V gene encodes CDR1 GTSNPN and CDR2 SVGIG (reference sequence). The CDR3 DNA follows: TGTGCCTGGAGTGGAGGGACCGCGAACACTGAAGCTTTCTTT. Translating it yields CAWSGGTANTEAFF.

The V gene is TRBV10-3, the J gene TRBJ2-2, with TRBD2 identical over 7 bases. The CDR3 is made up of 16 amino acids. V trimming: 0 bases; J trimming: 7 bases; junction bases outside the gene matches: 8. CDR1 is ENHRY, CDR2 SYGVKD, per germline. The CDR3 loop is CAISESPGGSDGELFF. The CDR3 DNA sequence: TGTGCCATCAGTGAGTCACCAGGCGGGAGCGACGGGGAGCTGTTTTTT.

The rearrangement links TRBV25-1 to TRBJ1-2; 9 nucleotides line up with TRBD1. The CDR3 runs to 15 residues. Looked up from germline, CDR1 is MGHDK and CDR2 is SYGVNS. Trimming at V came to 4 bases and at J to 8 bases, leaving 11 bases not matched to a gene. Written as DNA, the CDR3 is TGTGCCAGCAGTGCTCCCGGACAGGGGCGCCGCGGCTACACCTTC. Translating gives CASSAPGQGRRGYTF.

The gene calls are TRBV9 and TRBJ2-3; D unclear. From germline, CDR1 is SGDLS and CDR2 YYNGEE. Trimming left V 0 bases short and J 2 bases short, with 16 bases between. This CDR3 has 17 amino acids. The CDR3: CASSVGSAWRPTDTQYF. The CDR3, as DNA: TGTGCCAGCAGCGTAGGGTCGGCGTGGAGACCCACAGATACGCAGTATTTT.

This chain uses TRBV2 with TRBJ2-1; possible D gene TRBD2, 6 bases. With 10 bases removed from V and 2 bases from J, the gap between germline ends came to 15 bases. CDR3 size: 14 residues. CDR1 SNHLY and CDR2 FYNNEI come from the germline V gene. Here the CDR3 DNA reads TGTGCCACGCTAACGGGAGCCACCTACAATGAGCAGTTCTTC. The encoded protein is CATLTGATYNEQFF. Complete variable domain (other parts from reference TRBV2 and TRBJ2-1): EPEVTQTPSHQVTQMGQEVILRCVPISNHLYFYWYRQILGQKVEFLVSFYNNEISEKSEIFDDQFSVERPDGSNFTLKIRSTKLEDSAMYFCATLTGATYNEQFFGPGTRLTVL.

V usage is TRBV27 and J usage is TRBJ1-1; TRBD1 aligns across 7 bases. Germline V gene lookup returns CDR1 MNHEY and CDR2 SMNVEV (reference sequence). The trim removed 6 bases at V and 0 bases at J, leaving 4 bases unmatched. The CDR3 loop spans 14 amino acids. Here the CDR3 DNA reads TGTGCCAGCAGCCTACAGGGGATGAACACTGAAGCTTTCTTT. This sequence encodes CASSLQGMNTEAFF.

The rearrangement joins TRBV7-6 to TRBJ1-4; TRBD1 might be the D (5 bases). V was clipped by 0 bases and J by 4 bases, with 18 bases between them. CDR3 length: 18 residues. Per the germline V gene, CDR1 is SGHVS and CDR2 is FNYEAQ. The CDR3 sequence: CASSLARDRGGFNEKLFF. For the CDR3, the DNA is TGTGCCAGCAGCTTAGCCCGGGACCGGGGAGGCTTTAATGAAAAACTGTTTTTT. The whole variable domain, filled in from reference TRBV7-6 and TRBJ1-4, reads GAGVSQSPRYKVTKRGQDVALRCDPISGHVSLYWYRQALGQGPEFLTYFNYEAQQDKSGLPNDRFSAERPEGSISTLTIQRTEQRDSAMYRCASSLARDRGGFNEKLFFGSGTQLSVL.

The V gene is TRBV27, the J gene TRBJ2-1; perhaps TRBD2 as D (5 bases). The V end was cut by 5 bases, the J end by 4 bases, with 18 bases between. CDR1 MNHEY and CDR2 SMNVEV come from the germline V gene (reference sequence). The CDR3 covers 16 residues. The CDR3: CASSPPDGEPYNEQFF. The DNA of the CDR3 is TGTGCCAGCAGTCCCCCTGACGGGGAACCATACAATGAGCAGTTCTTC.